Shown below are 22 T cell receptor beta chains from a single sample sequenced in a study of blood T cells in healthy people across ages. For the second PCR, which ran for about 6 to 11 cycles, a sample-barcoded 5' primer and a J-beta primer mix were used. TCRdb reprocessed the 5' RACE reads with MiXCR, giving one entry per CDR3 protein. There are fewer than 750,000 distinct CDR3 sequences in the sample; roughly half occur only once, and approximately 15% lies in the top ten. The sequencing sample was made of blood. Every receptor here comes from a woman aged 80 or over in good health.

Turning to this clonotype: One base away lies a much larger clone, so this may be a sequencing read error. The gene calls are TRBV20-1 and TRBJ2-1, with 9 positions matching TRBD1. CDR3 size: 14 residues. CDR1 is DFQATT and CDR2 is SNEGSKA in the germline V gene (reference sequence). Here the CDR3 DNA reads TGCAGTGCTTTACAGGGGGCATCCTACAATGAGCGGTTCTTC. Protein product: CSALQGASYNERFF.

There are a few counts of this clonotype. The chain has TRBV7-2 and TRBJ2-7; D uncertain. Trimming took off 5 bases at V and 3 bases at J, with 11 bases between the two ends. Germline-derived CDR1 and CDR2 are SGHTA and FQGNSA. The CDR3 runs 13 residues. The CDR3 region is CASSTQRDYEQYF. In nucleotides, the CDR3 is TGTGCCAGCAGCACCCAAAGGGACTACGAGCAGTACTTC.

For this clonotype: With a much larger clone just one base away, this may be a read error. This chain connects TRBV12-3 or TRBV12-4 to TRBJ2-4; TRBD2 aligns across 12 bases. CDR3 length: 20 amino acids. J was trimmed by 0 bases and V by 3 bases; bases with no gene match: 12. CDR3 amino acids: CASSFATSGRPTLAKNIQYF. DNA for the CDR3: TGTGCCAGCAGTTTTGCTACTAGCGGGAGGCCTACCCTAGCCAAAAACATTCAGTACTTC.

The rearrangement joins TRBV29-1 to TRBJ2-1, with 8 bases fitting TRBD2. Germline V gene lookup returns CDR1 SQVTM and CDR2 ANQGSEA. The CDR3 runs to 15 residues. The V and J ends lost 6 bases and 0 bases, in that order; junction bases with no gene match: 7. This CDR3 is CSVAAAGGSYNEQFF. DNA of the CDR3: TGCAGCGTGGCTGCTGCGGGGGGCTCCTACAATGAGCAGTTCTTC.

This clonotype turned up a few times. V gene TRBV7-2 combines with J gene TRBJ2-5, with D unclear. CDR1 and CDR2 from the germline V gene are SGHTA and FQGNSA. The CDR3 spans 13 residues. V lost 5 bases, J lost 2 bases, and 9 bases lay in between. This CDR3 reads CASSPQIQETQYF. In DNA form, the CDR3 reads TGTGCCAGCAGCCCGCAAATACAAGAGACCCAGTACTTC.

The V gene is TRBV11-3, the J gene TRBJ2-3, with TRBD1 matching over 8 bases. The CDR3 is 15 residues long. The V gene end was trimmed by 4 bases and the J gene end by 2 bases; junction bases not matched to a gene: 5. Germline V gene data show CDR1 as SGHNT and CDR2 as YENEEA. The CDR3 loop reads CASSSTGVVTDTQYF. CDR3 in DNA: TGTGCCAGCAGCTCGACAGGGGTGGTCACAGATACGCAGTATTTT.

This chain links TRBV7-2 with TRBJ2-1, with 7 bases aligning to TRBD2. Matching the DNA end better, TRBJ2-7 makes the J call doubtful. The CDR3 spans 14 residues. Germline-derived CDR1 and CDR2 are SGHTA and FQGNSA. CDR3 DNA sequence: TGTGCCAGCAGCACCCAGACTAGCTACAATGAGCAGTACTTC. This encodes CASSTQTSYNEQYF.

This chain connects TRBV6-1 to TRBJ2-1; D not resolved. The DNA end is a closer match to TRBJ2-7, so the J assignment may be wrong. The germline gives CDR1 MNHNS, CDR2 SASEGT. This CDR3 has 16 residues. CDR3 in amino acids: CASREPAGYDEGEQYF. The CDR3 nucleotides are TGTGCCAGCAGGGAACCGGCCGGGTATGATGAAGGGGAGCAGTACTTC.

This clonotype turned up a few times. This chain connects TRBV29-1 to TRBJ2-7; TRBD1 matches at 9 bases. CDR1 is SQVTM and CDR2 is ANQGSEA in the germline V gene. J was trimmed by 4 bases and V by 6 bases; bases with no gene match: 7. CDR3 length: 13 amino acids. CDR3 sequence: CSVLQGAQYEQYF. The CDR3 DNA reads as TGCAGCGTCTTACAGGGGGCGCAGTACGAGCAGTACTTC.

The genes are TRBV29-1 and TRBJ1-2; the match to TRBD1 covers 9 bases. The CDR3 sequence is 15 residues long. Germline-derived CDR1 and CDR2 are SQVTM and ANQGSEA. With V trimmed by 7 bases and J by 1 base, 10 bases remained unmatched. The CDR3 DNA follows: TGCAGCGCTCCCCGGGACAGGGAGGGTAACTATGGCTACACCTTC. Protein sequence: CSAPRDREGNYGYTF.

This clonotype was observed many times. The chain recombines TRBV27 with TRBJ1-2; D is unresolved. The V and J ends lost 5 bases and 4 bases respectively, with 14 bases between them. The CDR3 loop spans 14 amino acids. CDR1 is MNHEY and CDR2 is SMNVEV in the germline V gene (reference sequence). The CDR3 DNA reads TGTGCCAGCAGTCCCGGGAGCAGGATCTATGGCTACACCTTC. Residues: CASSPGSRIYGYTF.

The chain has TRBV7-6 and TRBJ2-3, with 11 bases matching TRBD2. This CDR3 region has 20 residues. V lost 5 bases to trimming and J lost 2 bases; unmatched junction nucleotides: 18. Looked up from germline, CDR1 is SGHVS and CDR2 is FNYEAQ. Here the CDR3 DNA reads TGTGCCAGCAGCCCCCGGGCTAGCGGGGGGCTGCCGGGTGTCACAGATACGCAGTATTTT. It yields the protein CASSPRASGGLPGVTDTQYF.

This clonotype was seen many times. The CDR3 region has the DNA TGTGCCAGCACTACAGACAGCCCCACGTATGGGAATGAGCAGTTCTTC. It translates to CASTTDSPTYGNEQFF. The chain employs TRBV12-3 or TRBV12-4 and TRBJ2-1, with a weak D call TRBD1 (5 bases). V dropped 7 bases and J dropped 7 bases, with 23 bases sitting between them. The CDR3 consists of 16 residues.

On this clonotype itself: Just one base apart from a much larger clone, this may be a read error. The genes are TRBV20-1 and TRBJ2-7; D is undetermined. This CDR3 region has 12 residues. CDR1 and CDR2 from the germline V gene are DFQATT and SNEGSKA (reference sequence). Trimming took off 3 bases at V and 2 bases at J, with 8 bases between the two ends. The CDR3 nucleotides read TGCAGTGCTAGTGAAGGGCCCTACGAGCAGTACTTC. It encodes CSASEGPYEQYF.

In this sample, this clonotype turned up a few times. The chain is built from TRBV7-9 and TRBJ2-3; TRBD1 agrees at 7 bases. The J segment lost 3 bases and the V segment lost 8 bases, leaving 11 bases of the junction unmatched. The germline V gene has CDR1 SEHNR and CDR2 FQNEAQ (reference sequence). This CDR3 has 15 residues. The CDR3 bases are TGTGCCAGCCGCAAAGAGGGACAGCCTACAGATACGCAGTATTTT. Its translation is CASRKEGQPTDTQYF.

This chain joins TRBV14 and TRBJ2-1; maybe TRBD2 (7 bases). This CDR3 comprises 16 residues. V lost 4 bases and J 7 bases, leaving 20 bases between the germline ends. Germline loops: CDR1 SGHDN, CDR2 FVKESK. CDR3 loop: CASSPHYLRGGNEQFF. The CDR3 coding sequence is TGTGCCAGCAGCCCACACTATCTTAGGGGGGGAAATGAGCAGTTCTTC.

This clonotype was seen only once. The chain uses TRBV12-3 or TRBV12-4 and TRBJ2-7; 7 nucleotides line up with TRBD2. The CDR3 contains 15 residues. The V segment lost 4 bases and the J segment 4 bases; nucleotides outside the gene matches: 10. CDR3 in DNA: TGTGCCAGCAGTTCCGCGCCTAGCGGAACATACGAGCAGTACTTC. Translated, it gives CASSSAPSGTYEQYF.

Written as DNA, the CDR3 is TGCAGTGCTCGTCGACAGGGTGGCACAGATACGCAGTATTTT. Amino acid sequence: CSARRQGGTDTQYF. This chain connects TRBV20-1 to TRBJ2-3; 7 bases agree with TRBD1. Germline trimming cut 5 bases from V and 1 base from J; bases unmatched to any gene: 6. The CDR3 contains 14 residues. Germline V lookup: CDR1 DFQATT, CDR2 SNEGSKA (reference sequence).

The rearrangement joins TRBV12-3 or TRBV12-4 to TRBJ1-2; a weak D match, TRBD1 (5 bases). Trimming pared 2 bases from V and 6 bases from J, leaving 13 bases between. This CDR3 region has 14 residues. The CDR3 nucleotides read TGTGCCAGCAGTTTACAAGCAGGGATTGATGGCTACACCTTC. Protein product: CASSLQAGIDGYTF.

This clonotype has only a few counts. The V and J genes are TRBV7-2 and TRBJ2-1; 7 bases agree with TRBD2. The J call may be mistaken, given a closer DNA end match to TRBJ2-7. CDR1 is SGHTA, CDR2 FQGNSA, per germline. This CDR3 spans 13 amino acids. CDR3 amino acids: CASTSSGYNEQYF. Written as DNA, the CDR3 is TGTGCCAGCACCTCTAGCGGCTACAATGAGCAGTACTTC.

This chain uses TRBV12-3 or TRBV12-4 with TRBJ2-1, with TRBD2 as a possible D gene (6 bases). Trimming took off 5 bases at V and 6 bases at J, with 14 bases between the two ends. There are 14 residues in the CDR3. The CDR3 nucleotides read TGTGCCAGCAGTCTCCGGGACGGGGGCAATGAGCAGTTCTTC. This translates into CASSLRDGGNEQFF.

The chain is built from TRBV28 and TRBJ2-7, with TRBD2 matching over 9 bases. The CDR3 is 16 residues long. Germline V gene sequence: CDR1 MDHEN, CDR2 SYDVKM. The V segment lost 2 bases and the J segment 5 bases; nucleotides outside the gene matches: 10. The CDR3 sequence is CASSLGASGVPHEQYF. For the CDR3, the DNA is TGTGCCAGCAGTTTAGGGGCTAGCGGGGTCCCCCACGAGCAGTACTTC.